The clone carrying this TCR beta chain appeared a few times. This record belongs to a study of memory CD4+ T cells and cytomegalovirus serostatus. Across the whole study: Healthy Belgian adult donors included fewer than 10 CMV-positive and 24 CMV-negative people.

Assay used: immunoSEQ multiplex PCR; TCRdb lists only in-frame clones, some missing. In the table there are about 40,000 clones, around 72% of which are singletons. Single viable CD3+CD4+CD8-CD45RO+ cells were sorted as the memory CD4+ T cells. The germline gives CDR1 WNHNN, CDR2 SYGVQD (reference sequence). This CDR3 is built from 12 residues. Trimming pared 2 bases from V and 7 bases from J, leaving 8 bases between. This receptor was identified in an adult in good health and CMV-seronegative. Sequenced: memory CD4+ T cells from blood. V gene TRBV10-1 combines with J gene TRBJ1-1; D remains unclear. The CDR3 here is CASSEGDREAFF. The CDR3 DNA reads TGCGCCAGCAGTGAGGGTGACCGTGAAGCTTTCTTT.